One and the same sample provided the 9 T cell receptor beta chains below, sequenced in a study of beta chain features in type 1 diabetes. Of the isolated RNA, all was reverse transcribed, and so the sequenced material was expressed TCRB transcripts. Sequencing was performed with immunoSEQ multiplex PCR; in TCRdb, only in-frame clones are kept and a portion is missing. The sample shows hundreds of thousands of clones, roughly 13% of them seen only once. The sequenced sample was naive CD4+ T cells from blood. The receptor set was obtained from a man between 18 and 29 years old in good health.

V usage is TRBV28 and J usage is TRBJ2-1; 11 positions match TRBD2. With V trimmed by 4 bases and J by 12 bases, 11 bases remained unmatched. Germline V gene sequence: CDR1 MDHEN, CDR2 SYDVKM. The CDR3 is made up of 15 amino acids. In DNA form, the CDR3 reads TGTGCCAGCAGTTCCACTAGCGGGAGAGGAGGGAGGCAGTTCTTC. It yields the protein CASSSTSGRGGRQFF.

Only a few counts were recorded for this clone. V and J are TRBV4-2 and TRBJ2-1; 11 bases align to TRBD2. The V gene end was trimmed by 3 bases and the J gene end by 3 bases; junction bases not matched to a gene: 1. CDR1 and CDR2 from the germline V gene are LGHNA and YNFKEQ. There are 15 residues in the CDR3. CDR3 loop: CASSQGLADYNEQFF. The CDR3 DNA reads TGTGCCAGCAGCCAGGGACTAGCGGACTACAATGAGCAGTTCTTC.

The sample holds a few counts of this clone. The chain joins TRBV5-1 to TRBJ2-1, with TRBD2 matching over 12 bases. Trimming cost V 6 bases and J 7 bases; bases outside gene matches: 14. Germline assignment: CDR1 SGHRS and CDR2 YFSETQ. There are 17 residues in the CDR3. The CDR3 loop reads CASITGLAGGPVNEQFF. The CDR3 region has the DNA TGCGCCAGCATAACTGGTCTAGCGGGGGGGCCGGTAAATGAGCAGTTCTTC.

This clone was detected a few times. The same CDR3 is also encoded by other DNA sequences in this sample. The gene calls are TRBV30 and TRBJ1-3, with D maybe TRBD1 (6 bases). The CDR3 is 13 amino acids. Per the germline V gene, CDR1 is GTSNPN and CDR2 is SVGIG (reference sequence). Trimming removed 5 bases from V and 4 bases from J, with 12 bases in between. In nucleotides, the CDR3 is TGTGCCTGGGCCCGGACAGCAGGAAACACCATATATTTT. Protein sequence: CAWARTAGNTIYF. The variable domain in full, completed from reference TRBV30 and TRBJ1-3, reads SQTIHQWPATLVQPVGSPLSLECTVEGTSNPNLYWYRQAAGRGLQLLFYSVGIGQISSEVPQNLSASRPQDRQFILSSKKLLLSDSGFYLCAWARTAGNTIYFGEGSWLTVV.

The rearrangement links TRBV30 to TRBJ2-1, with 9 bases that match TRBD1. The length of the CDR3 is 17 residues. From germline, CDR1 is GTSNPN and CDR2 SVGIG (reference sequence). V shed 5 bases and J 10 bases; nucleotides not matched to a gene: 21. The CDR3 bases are TGTGCCTGGGGACAGGGGTTTGGGGAAAAGAAGAAGCCCGAGCAGTTCTTC. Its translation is CAWGQGFGEKKKPEQFF. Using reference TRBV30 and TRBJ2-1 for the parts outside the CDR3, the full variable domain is SQTIHQWPATLVQPVGSPLSLECTVEGTSNPNLYWYRQAAGRGLQLLFYSVGIGQISSEVPQNLSASRPQDRQFILSSKKLLLSDSGFYLCAWGQGFGEKKKPEQFFGPGTRLTVL.

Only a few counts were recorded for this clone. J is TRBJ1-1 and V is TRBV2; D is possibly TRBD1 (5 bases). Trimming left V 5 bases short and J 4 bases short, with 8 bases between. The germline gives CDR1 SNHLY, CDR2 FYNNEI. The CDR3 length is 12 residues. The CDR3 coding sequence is TGTGCCAGCAGTCAGGGAATCACTGAAGCTTTCTTT. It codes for CASSQGITEAFF.

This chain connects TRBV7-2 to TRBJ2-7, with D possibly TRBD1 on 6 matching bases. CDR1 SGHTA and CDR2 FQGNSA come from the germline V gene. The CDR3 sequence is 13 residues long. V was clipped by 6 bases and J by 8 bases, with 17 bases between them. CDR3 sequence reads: CASRPPEWGQQYF. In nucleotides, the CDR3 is TGTGCCAGCAGACCCCCCGAGTGGGGGCAGCAGTACTTC.

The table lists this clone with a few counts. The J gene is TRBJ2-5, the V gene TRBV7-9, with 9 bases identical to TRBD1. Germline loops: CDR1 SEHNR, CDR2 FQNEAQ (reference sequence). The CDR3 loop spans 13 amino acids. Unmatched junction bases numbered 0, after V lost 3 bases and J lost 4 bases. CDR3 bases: TGTGCCAGCAGCTTGGACAGGGGAGAGACCCAGTACTTC. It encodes CASSLDRGETQYF.

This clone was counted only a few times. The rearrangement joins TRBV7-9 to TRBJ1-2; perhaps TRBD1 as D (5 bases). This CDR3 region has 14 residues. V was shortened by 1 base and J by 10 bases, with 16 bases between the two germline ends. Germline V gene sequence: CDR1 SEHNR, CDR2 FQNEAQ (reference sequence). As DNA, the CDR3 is TGTGCCAGCAGCTTAGGTGGGGCCGTAGTTGACTACACCTTC. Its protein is CASSLGGAVVDYTF.